Below are 15 T cell receptor beta chains sequenced from a single sample in a study of T cells in Graves' hyperthyroidism and ophthalmopathy. TCR beta CDR3 regions were amplified from RNA transcripts. The primer set for the first-round RT-PCR of the TCR CDR3 was HTBI. One entry per CDR3 protein results from TCRdb running MiXCR on the multiplex PCR reads. Among approximately 250,000 distinct CDR3 sequences, around 24% were seen once, and the ten largest hold approximately 35%. Sequenced sample: blood. These receptors were obtained from a woman aged 40 to 55 with Graves' ophthalmopathy.

This clonotype was found many times. The V and J genes are TRBV20-1 and TRBJ2-7; D is perhaps TRBD2 (6 bases). Per germline, CDR1 DFQATT and CDR2 SNEGSKA (reference sequence). V lost 4 bases and J 2 bases, leaving 15 bases between the germline ends. CDR3 length: 14 residues. The CDR3 spells CSATTRDATYEQYF. The CDR3 bases are TGCAGTGCTACGACGCGGGACGCCACCTACGAGCAGTACTTC.

This rearrangement joins TRBV20-1 to TRBJ2-5; no definite D call. Between the trimmed V and J ends, which lost 0 bases and 7 bases, there was a span of 15 bases. The CDR3 runs 14 residues. Germline CDR1 is DFQATT and CDR2 is SNEGSKA (reference sequence). The CDR3: CSARDPPGSGTQYF. The DNA for the CDR3 is TGCAGTGCTAGAGACCCCCCAGGCTCAGGGACCCAGTACTTC.

This clonotype was counted many times. The J gene is TRBJ1-1, the V gene TRBV6-1; D ambiguous. The CDR3 contains 12 residues. V gave up 4 bases and J gave up 7 bases, with 10 bases separating them. The V gene's germline CDR1 is MNHNS and CDR2 SASEGT. CDR3 sequence reads: CASSGTGYEAFF. CDR3 nucleotide sequence: TGTGCCAGCAGTGGGACGGGCTATGAAGCTTTCTTT.

Many counts were recorded for this clonotype. The J gene is TRBJ2-2, the V gene TRBV5-1; D perhaps matches TRBD2 (5 bases). Germline CDR1 and CDR2: SGHRS and YFSETQ. The length of the CDR3 is 18 residues. V lost 1 base and J lost 0, with 16 bases in between. CDR3: CASSLPLTSGANTGELFF. CDR3 nucleotide sequence: TGCGCCAGCAGCTTGCCGCTTACGAGCGGAGCGAACACCGGGGAGCTGTTTTTT.

Worth noting for this clonotype: Lacking the conserved final phenylalanine or tryptophan, this CDR3 likely reflects a read error. CDR3 DNA sequence: TGTGCCAGTAGTATTTTTGGGGCTAGCTCCTACGAGCAGTACCTC. Translated: CASSIFGASSYEQYL. This rearrangement joins TRBV19 to TRBJ2-7; possibly TRBD1 for D (5 bases). The CDR3 runs 15 residues. V lost 3 bases, J lost 0 bases, and 12 bases lay in between. CDR1 and CDR2 from the germline V gene are LNHDA and SQIVND (reference sequence).

In this sample, this clonotype turned up many times. The chain has TRBV15 and TRBJ1-3, with D perhaps matching TRBD1 (5 bases). Germline loops: CDR1 LNHNV, CDR2 YYDKDF (reference sequence). Deletions cut 4 bases from V and 0 bases from J, with 7 bases between. There are 14 residues in the CDR3. In DNA, the CDR3 is TGTGCCACCAGCAAGGGGTTCTCTGGAAACACCATATATTTT. It encodes CATSKGFSGNTIYF.

This clonotype was seen at least ten times. This chain links TRBV13 with TRBJ2-7, with TRBD2 identical over 14 bases. The trim removed 0 bases at V and 0 bases at J, leaving 1 base unmatched. This CDR3 is 17 amino acids long. Germline V gene sequence: CDR1 PRHDT, CDR2 FYEKMQ (reference sequence). CDR3 nucleotide sequence: TGTGCCAGCAGCTTAGGGACTAGCGGGAGGGCCTCCTACGAGCAGTACTTC. The encoded protein is CASSLGTSGRASYEQYF.

This clonotype was recorded at least ten times. The gene calls are TRBV28 and TRBJ2-5, with D tentatively TRBD1 or TRBD2 (5 bases each). CDR1 MDHEN and CDR2 SYDVKM come from the germline V gene. V was trimmed by 2 bases and J by 6 bases, leaving 13 bases between them. The CDR3 sequence is 14 residues long. CDR3 residues: CASSLEGSWKTQYF. The CDR3 bases are TGTGCCAGCAGTTTAGAGGGGAGCTGGAAGACCCAGTACTTC.

The chain carries TRBV9 and TRBJ1-1, with 7 bases matching TRBD1. CDR1 is SGDLS and CDR2 is YYNGEE in the germline V gene. The CDR3 extends over 17 amino acids. J was trimmed by 0 bases and V by 3 bases; bases with no gene match: 11. The CDR3 loop reads CASSESGTAIMNTEAFF. In nucleotides, the CDR3 is TGTGCCAGCAGCGAATCCGGGACAGCCATTATGAACACTGAAGCTTTCTTT.

J is TRBJ1-2 and V is TRBV27; 8 bases fit TRBD1. Germline V gene sequence: CDR1 MNHEY, CDR2 SMNVEV (reference sequence). The CDR3 spans 16 residues. Germline trimming cut 5 bases from V and 7 bases from J; bases unmatched to any gene: 15. The CDR3, as DNA: TGTGCCAGCAGTCTCTCGAGGACAGGGAGCCTCGGTGGCTACACCTTC. Its translation: CASSLSRTGSLGGYTF.

This clonotype has a count of ten or more. This chain connects TRBV9 to TRBJ1-1; the D gene is possibly TRBD1 (5 bases). V lost 2 bases to trimming and J lost 1 base, with 9 bases between them. The V gene's germline CDR1 is SGDLS and CDR2 YYNGEE. The CDR3 loop spans 14 amino acids. The CDR3 DNA follows: TGTGCCAGCAGCGTCGGGACGGGGAACACTGAAGCTTTCTTT. This translates into CASSVGTGNTEAFF.

The chain couples TRBV15 to TRBJ1-2; D gene uncertain. Germline V lookup: CDR1 LNHNV, CDR2 YYDKDF (reference sequence). V lost 0 bases, J lost 3 bases, and 14 bases lay in between. The CDR3 length is 16 residues. The CDR3 region is CATSRDRVGFDYGYTF. DNA of the CDR3: TGTGCCACCAGCAGAGATCGGGTTGGGTTCGACTATGGCTACACCTTC.

This clonotype was counted many times. CDR3 in DNA: TGTGCCAGCAGATCGAACCCGGGACAGGGCTCCTATAATTCACCCCTCCACTTT. Translating it yields CASRSNPGQGSYNSPLHF. The chain combines TRBV28 with TRBJ1-6, with 9 bases matching TRBD1. The germline V gene has CDR1 MDHEN and CDR2 SYDVKM. This CDR3 comprises 18 residues. The junction had 9 bases not matched to a gene; V was cut back by 6 bases and J by 0 bases.

This chain uses TRBV3-1 with TRBJ1-1; 7 bases fit TRBD1. Trimming cost V 1 base and J 4 bases; bases outside gene matches: 6. CDR1 is LGHDT, CDR2 YNNKEL, per germline (reference sequence). There are 15 residues in the CDR3. CDR3: CASSQVGTAGTEAFF. The CDR3 region has the DNA TGTGCCAGCAGCCAAGTCGGGACAGCAGGCACTGAAGCTTTCTTT.

The chain couples TRBV7-8 to TRBJ2-5; D is possibly TRBD2 (6 bases). The CDR3 totals 16 residues. V was trimmed by 5 bases and J by 7 bases, leaving 23 bases between them. Germline V gene sequence: CDR1 SGHVS, CDR2 FQNEAQ. CDR3 sequence reads: CASSLPSVGGGRTQYF. CDR3 in DNA: TGTGCCAGCAGCCTCCCCTCGGTGGGGGGTGGGAGGACCCAGTACTTC.